A selection of T cell receptor beta chains follows, all from one sample in a study of shared clonotypes between healthy human individuals. The table came from immunoSEQ multiplex PCR; TCRdb's copy has only in-frame clones and leaves some out. This table has some 900,000 clones, approximately 80% appearing once. The sample taken for sequencing was memory CD4+ T cells sorted from blood. Every receptor here comes from a man aged 18 to 30 in good health. The CDR3 runs from the conserved cysteine through the conserved F or W. D genes are given only for firm matches. Part of the rows lack a size; the others show once, few, many or a class for expanded clones.

D gene,clone size,V gene,J gene,CDR3 DNA,CDR3 protein
.,.,TRBV4-1,TRBJ2-7,TGCGCCAGCAGCCGTGGGAACAACTACGAGCAGTACTTC,CASSRGNNYEQYF
.,.,TRBV5-4,TRBJ2-7,TGTGCCAGCAGCTTGAGATCCGCAGGGACCTACGAGCAGTACTTC,CASSLRSAGTYEQYF
TRBD2,.,TRBV7-2,TRBJ2-7,TGTGCCAGCAGCCCGATGGGACTAGCGGGTGCCTCCTCCTACGAGCAGTACTTC,CASSPMGLAGASSYEQYF
.,few,TRBV19,TRBJ1-1,TGTGCCAGTAGTACCCCACGCGATGGTAGGACTGAAGCTTTCTTT,CASSTPRDGRTEAFF
TRBD1,.,TRBV6-5,TRBJ1-2,TGTGCCAGCAAATTAACAGGGGGCGTAGATGGCTACACCTTC,CASKLTGGVDGYTF
.,.,TRBV6-1,TRBJ1-1,TGTGCCAGTCAAACCGACAGTAGTAACACTGAAGCTTTCTTT,CASQTDSSNTEAFF
.,.,TRBV4-2,TRBJ1-2,TGTGCCAGCAGCCAAGATGTGACGGCCCAAGCTAACTATGGCTACACCTTC,CASSQDVTAQANYGYTF
TRBD1,once,TRBV5-5,TRBJ1-5,TGTGCCAGCAGCCCGGGACAGGGTATGTGGCCCCAGCATTTT,CASSPGQGMWPQHF
.,.,TRBV6-1,TRBJ2-3,TGTGCCAGCAAACCGGCGCAGGGTACGCAGTATTTT,CASKPAQGTQYF
TRBD1,.,TRBV14,TRBJ2-3,TGTGCCAGCAGCCAAGACGCCACAGGGGGCGGTACGCAGTATTTT,CASSQDATGGGTQYF
.,.,TRBV2,TRBJ1-2,TGTGCCAGCACCGAACGGGAGCCAGATTACTATGGCTACACCTTC,CASTEREPDYYGYTF
.,.,TRBV30,TRBJ1-4,TGTGCCTGGAGTTTAGGGGGTGAAAAACTGTTTTTT,CAWSLGGEKLFF
.,.,TRBV30,TRBJ1-5,TGTGCCTGGAGTGTCGTCAGGGGAAGACAGCCCCAGCATTTT,CAWSVVRGRQPQHF
.,.,TRBV7-2,TRBJ2-7,TGTGCCAGCAGCCGTTCCAAGAAATCCTACGAGCAGTACTTC,CASSRSKKSYEQYF
TRBD2,.,TRBV4-1,TRBJ2-3,TGCGCCAGCAGCCAAAAACTAGCGGGAGGTCTAAGCACAGATACGCAGTATTTT,CASSQKLAGGLSTDTQYF
.,.,TRBV19,TRBJ1-4,TGTGCCAGTAGTATAACGGGGACAACTAATGAAAAACTGTTTTTT,CASSITGTTNEKLFF
TRBD1,.,TRBV10-3,TRBJ2-7,TGTGCCATCAGTGATCGGGGACAGAACCATCCCTACGAGCAGTACTTC,CAISDRGQNHPYEQYF
TRBD1,.,TRBV7-2,TRBJ2-2,TGTGCCAGCAGCCCCGGACAGGTTTACACCGGGGAGCTGTTTTTT,CASSPGQVYTGELFF
.,.,TRBV10-1,TRBJ2-2,TGCGCCAGCAGTGAAGGAGGGGAGCTGTTTTTT,CASSEGGELFF
TRBD2,few,TRBV7-8,TRBJ2-3,TGTGCCAGCAGCTTGGGGTCTAGCGGCTTCACAGATACGCAGTATTTT,CASSLGSSGFTDTQYF
TRBD1,.,TRBV19,TRBJ1-6,TGTGCCAGTAGGGCTCCGGGACAGGCCCTTAATTCACCCCTCCACTTT,CASRAPGQALNSPLHF
.,once,TRBV6-6,TRBJ2-7,TGTGCCAGCAGTTACCAGGTTTACGAGCAGTACTTC,CASSYQVYEQYF
TRBD1,.,TRBV5-1,TRBJ2-7,TGCGCCAGCAGCGCCGGGGCTGGGACAGGGGGCTACGAGCAGTACTTC,CASSAGAGTGGYEQYF
TRBD2,.,TRBV10-2,TRBJ2-3,TGCGCCAGCAAGACCACTAGCGGGGGTTGGGAAAGCACAGATACGCAGTATTTT,CASKTTSGGWESTDTQYF
.,.,TRBV7-2,TRBJ2-7,TGTGCCAGCAGCTCGGGGGCGGGGCACTACGAGCAGTACTTC,CASSSGAGHYEQYF
TRBD2,.,TRBV4-1,TRBJ2-1,TGCGCCAGCAGCCAAGATAGGACGGGGGGCTACAATGAGCAGTTCTTC,CASSQDRTGGYNEQFF
.,.,TRBV6-4,TRBJ1-1,TGTGCCAGCAGTGACTCGACAGGTTCTATGAACACTGAAGCTTTCTTT,CASSDSTGSMNTEAFF
.,few,TRBV5-1,TRBJ2-5,TGCGCCAGCAGCCAAGCCCATGCGTGGGAGACCCAGTACTTC,CASSQAHAWETQYF
TRBD1,.,TRBV7-9,TRBJ1-1,TGTGCCAGCAGCCCCGGACAGGCAACGAGGGCTTTCTTT,CASSPGQATRAFF
.,few,TRBV6-6,TRBJ1-4,TGTGCCAGCATACAGGGAACAACTAATGAAAAACTGTTTTTT,CASIQGTTNEKLFF
TRBD2,.,TRBV28,TRBJ2-3,TGTGCCAGCAAGAAAGGGAGGGTAGGGTCAGATACGCAGTATTTT,CASKKGRVGSDTQYF
TRBD2,.,TRBV19,TRBJ2-5,TGTGCCAGTAGTATATCCTCTTGGGGGACTAGCCAACAAGAGACCCAGTACTTC,CASSISSWGTSQQETQYF
.,.,TRBV7-6,TRBJ2-2,TGTGCCAGCAGCCCCGGGACCGGGAGAGCCGGGGAGCTGTTTTTT,CASSPGTGRAGELFF
TRBD1,few,TRBV27,TRBJ1-2,TGTGCCAGCAGGTATACAGGGGGCTATGGCTACACCTTC,CASRYTGGYGYTF
TRBD1,.,TRBV28,TRBJ2-2,TGTGCCAGCATCGGACAGGGTCGGGACACCGGGGAGCTGTTTTTT,CASIGQGRDTGELFF
.,.,TRBV7-2,TRBJ2-7,TGTGCCAGCAGCTTACAGGGAGCCGACGAGCAGTACTTC,CASSLQGADEQYF
TRBD1,.,TRBV7-9,TRBJ1-1,TGTGCCAGCAGCTTAGCCCTAGGGGGCAGGACCTTGAACACTGAAGCTTTCTTT,CASSLALGGRTLNTEAFF
TRBD2,.,TRBV15,TRBJ2-1,TGTGCCACCCGACTAGCGGCCTACAATGAGCAGTTCTTC,CATRLAAYNEQFF
TRBD2,.,TRBV7-2,TRBJ2-3,TGTGCCAGCAGCTTCCGTTGGGCGGGGGAAGGCACAGATACGCAGTATTTT,CASSFRWAGEGTDTQYF
TRBD1,.,TRBV28,TRBJ1-5,TGTGCCAGCAGCCCAGGGGGCGCGAGCAATCAGCCCCAGCATTTT,CASSPGGASNQPQHF
TRBD1,.,TRBV7-9,TRBJ1-1,TGTGCCAGCAGCTTGGGACAGGGGCCTAGGGGAGCTTTCTTT,CASSLGQGPRGAFF
.,.,TRBV18,TRBJ1-3,TGTGCCAGCTCACAACAGGTGGCTGGAAACACCATATATTTT,CASSQQVAGNTIYF
.,.,TRBV19,TRBJ1-1,TGTGCCAGTAGCAGGAGTGGGGAATACACTGAAGCTTTCTTT,CASSRSGEYTEAFF
.,.,TRBV6-1,TRBJ2-7,TGTGCCAGCAGTGAGGGGGGACTCTACGAGCAGTACTTC,CASSEGGLYEQYF
.,.,TRBV30,TRBJ1-5,TGTGCCTGGAGTCAAAAAGGGGTAGGAACCAATCAGCCCCAGCATTTT,CAWSQKGVGTNQPQHF
TRBD1,.,TRBV9,TRBJ1-2,TGTGCCAGCAGCGTTGGGACAGCTCCTAACTATGGCTACACCTTC,CASSVGTAPNYGYTF
.,.,TRBV28,TRBJ1-6,TGTGCCAGCAGTTTAGGCACGGGGGACGGTAATTCACCCCTCCACTTT,CASSLGTGDGNSPLHF
TRBD1,.,TRBV29-1,TRBJ2-7,TGCAGCGTTGATGGGACAGGGGATACCTACGAGCAGTACTTC,CSVDGTGDTYEQYF
TRBD2,.,TRBV19,TRBJ2-5,TGTGCCAGTAGTATAGGACTAGCGGCATCAGCAGAGACCCAGTACTTC,CASSIGLAASAETQYF
.,.,TRBV2,TRBJ1-4,TGTGCCAGCAGTGAAGCCCCGGGCTTCGCAACTAATGAAAAACTGTTTTTT,CASSEAPGFATNEKLFF
.,.,TRBV4-1,TRBJ1-6,TGCGCCAGCAGCCAAGATTGGTCCTCACCCCTCCACTTT,CASSQDWSSPLHF
.,.,TRBV6-5,TRBJ1-2,TGTGCCAGCACAGACAGATATGGCTACACCTTC,CASTDRYGYTF
.,.,TRBV5-1,TRBJ2-1,TGCGCCAGCAGCTTGGAGAGCCCCTACAATGAGCAGTTCTTC,CASSLESPYNEQFF
TRBD1,many,TRBV10-3,TRBJ2-7,TGTGCCATCAGTGAGGTCACAGGGGGTTCCTACGAGCAGTACTTC,CAISEVTGGSYEQYF
TRBD2,.,TRBV2,TRBJ2-3,TGTGCCAGCAGTGATAGCGGGGGCACAGATACGCAGTATTTT,CASSDSGGTDTQYF
.,.,TRBV7-2,TRBJ1-2,TGTGCCAGCAGTGGTCCGGCGGCTAACTATGGCTACACCTTC,CASSGPAANYGYTF
TRBD1,.,TRBV27,TRBJ2-3,TGTGCCAGCAGTTTAGGGCCGGGGACAGGACTTTCCGCCAACACAGATACGCAGTATTTT,CASSLGPGTGLSANTDTQYF
TRBD1,.,TRBV11-1,TRBJ2-7,TGTGCCAGCAGCGAGGACAGGGGGCTGCAGCAGTACTTC,CASSEDRGLQQYF